These 6 T cell receptor beta chains came from one sample sequenced in a study of post-analysis software for immune sequencing data. These receptors have no known antigen. Regarding the study as a whole: There were a few TRBV segments more frequent in patients than controls, and TRBV5-6, TRBV5-1 and TRBV20-1 were among them.

Built from TCR beta cDNA, the libraries had unique molecular identifiers in them. TCRdb re-derived calls from the PCR reads in MiXCR, one entry per CDR3 protein. The repertoire has hundreds of thousands of distinct CDR3 sequences, roughly 29% of them found once; the top ten carry roughly 0.57%. The sample consisted of blood. These receptors all come from a girl aged 10 to 17 with multiple sclerosis.

This chain uses TRBV20-1 with TRBJ2-1; 10 bases line up with TRBD2. Germline-derived CDR1 and CDR2 are DFQATT and SNEGSKA (reference sequence). CDR3 length: 15 residues. V lost 3 bases and J lost 2; bases outside the gene matches: 4. The DNA for the CDR3 is TGCAGTGCTAGTGTAGCGGGGGGACCCTACAATGAGCAGTTCTTC. Residues: CSASVAGGPYNEQFF.

This rearrangement joins TRBV10-3 to TRBJ2-7; TRBD2 aligns across 9 bases. Trimming removed 6 bases from V and 0 bases from J; junction bases left unmatched: 6. The germline V gene has CDR1 ENHRY and CDR2 SYGVKD. This CDR3 is 15 amino acids long. CDR3 residues: CAIRRLAENSYEQYF. DNA of the CDR3: TGTGCCATCAGGAGACTAGCGGAAAACTCCTACGAGCAGTACTTC.

The rearrangement uses TRBV20-1 and TRBJ2-7, with D perhaps TRBD1 or TRBD2 (5 bases each). The CDR3 extends over 15 amino acids. Trimming shortened V by 2 bases and J by 1 base, and 15 bases separated the two germline ends. The germline gives CDR1 DFQATT, CDR2 SNEGSKA (reference sequence). CDR3 residues: CSARISGTGSYEQYF. Here the CDR3 DNA reads TGCAGTGCTAGAATATCCGGGACGGGATCCTACGAGCAGTACTTC.

J is TRBJ1-1 and V is TRBV20-1; TRBD1 matches at 7 bases. The CDR3 contains 10 residues. The trim removed 5 bases at V and 12 bases at J, leaving 6 bases unmatched. Per germline, CDR1 DFQATT and CDR2 SNEGSKA (reference sequence). The CDR3 is CSARGTETFF. CDR3 nucleotides: TGCAGTGCTCGCGGGACAGAGACTTTCTTT.

The sample holds a few counts of this clonotype. The chain uses TRBV29-1 and TRBJ1-1; no clear D gene. The CDR3 spans 12 residues. With 4 bases removed from V and 3 bases from J, the gap between germline ends came to 9 bases. From germline, CDR1 is SQVTM and CDR2 ANQGSEA. The CDR3 reads CSVAPDDTEAFF. The DNA for the CDR3 is TGCAGCGTTGCCCCAGACGACACTGAAGCTTTCTTT.

The J gene is TRBJ1-1, the V gene TRBV20-1, with 7 bases identical to TRBD1. Trimming took 7 bases from V and 3 from J; bases not matched to a gene: 11. The CDR3 sequence is 14 residues long. Germline CDR1 and CDR2: DFQATT and SNEGSKA (reference sequence). CDR3 DNA: TGCAGTGTCGGGGTAGTAGGGGGCCACACTGAAGCTTTCTTT. Encoded protein: CSVGVVGGHTEAFF.